The subject of this entry is one T cell receptor (beta chain). The sample is drawn from a study of blood T cell repertoires in COVID-19. Study details: From the United States, Italy and Spain came samples of acute and convalescent COVID-19.

In the authors' methods: Nucleated cell number was recorded as an estimate derived from reference gene primer amplification. Assay used: immunoSEQ multiplex PCR; TCRdb lists only in-frame clones, some missing. That table furnishes V, J and clone size, whereas the DNA furnished D and trimming. The repertoire consists of tens of thousands of clones, with approximately 80% occurring once and the leading ten covering about 59%. The sample consisted of peripheral blood. The receptor's source is a man aged 70-80 years with acute or convalescent COVID-19.

The CDR3 DNA follows: TGTGCCACCAGTGAAACGGGACAGGGGAGCAATGAGCAGTTCTTC. It is translated as CATSETGQGSNEQFF. This chain connects TRBV24-1 to TRBJ2-1; 10 nucleotides match TRBD1. V lost 4 bases, J lost 6 bases, and 5 bases stayed unmatched. CDR1 is KGHDR, CDR2 SFDVKD, per germline. CDR3 size: 15 residues.